This T cell receptor beta chain originates from a study of circulating tumor DNA in untreated peripheral T-cell lymphoma (dated by TCRdb to about 2021). Looking up the germline V gene yields CDR1 SGHNT and CDR2 YENEEA. The CDR3 measures 15 amino acids from cysteine to phenylalanine. The entry retains the CDR3 DNA only, 45 bases that are in frame from base 1. Library prep was done by the immunoSEQ multiplex PCR assay. Imported from immuneACCESS, the table was reduced by TCRdb to in-frame sequences with V and J called. These copies leave out some clones; in studies compared against another copy, an unresolved V gene accounts for under half, and the cause of the remainder is not known. The sample profile shows around 1,800 clones; approximately 87% of them were found once. The ten largest account for roughly 70% of the sample. Study-wide findings and limitations: Tumor-specific clonotypes were found in 75% to 80% of patients, coming from approximately 86% of baseline tissues and approximately 71% of baseline serum samples.

Baseline tumor tissue collected before treatment was sequenced to identify tumor-specific TCR clonotypes. In a trial, the study monitored patients with peripheral T-cell lymphoma who were getting frontline treatment by applying next-generation sequencing to their T-cell receptor sequences. Note on this clone: What this receptor recognizes is not known. Compared with germline, one end of the junction differs, possibly owing to a read error.

The source material was tumor tissue. The receptor comes from a human donor with peripheral T-cell lymphoma. This receptor chain uses TRBV11-3 and TRBJ1-2; the D region possibly corresponds to TRBD1 (5 bases align). The CDR3 corresponds to CTSRSGQGTNYGYTF. The bases are TGTACCAGCAGATCTGGTCAGGGAACTAACTATGGCTACACCTTC.